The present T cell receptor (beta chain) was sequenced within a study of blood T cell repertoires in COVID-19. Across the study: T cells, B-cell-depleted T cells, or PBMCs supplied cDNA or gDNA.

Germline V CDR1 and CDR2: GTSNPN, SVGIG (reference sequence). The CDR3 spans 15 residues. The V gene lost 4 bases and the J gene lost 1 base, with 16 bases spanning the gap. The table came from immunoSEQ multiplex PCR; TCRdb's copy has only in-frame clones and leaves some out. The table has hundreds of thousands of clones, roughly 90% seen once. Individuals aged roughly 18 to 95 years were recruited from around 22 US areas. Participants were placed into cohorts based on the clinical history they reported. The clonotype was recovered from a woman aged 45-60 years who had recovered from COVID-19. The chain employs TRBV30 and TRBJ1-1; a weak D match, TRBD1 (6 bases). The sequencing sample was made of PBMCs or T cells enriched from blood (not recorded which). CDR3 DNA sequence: TGTGCCTGGATCCTCCAGGGGCAGGGGAACACTGAAGCTTTCTTT. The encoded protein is CAWILQGQGNTEAFF.